The next 14 T cell receptor beta chains were all read from a single sample in a study of shared clonotypes between healthy human individuals. Selected positively for CCR7 and CD45RO-negative, naive CD8 cells excluded terminally differentiated effector memory CD45RA+ cells. Method: immunoSEQ multiplex PCR; TCRdb's copy keeps in-frame clones and lacks some. The profile shows hundreds of thousands of clones, around 95% of them singletons. Sequencing was carried out using naive CD8+ T cells sorted from blood. All receptors come from a woman younger than 45 in good health.

The chain combines TRBV11-2 with TRBJ2-3, with D uncertain. The CDR3 has 15 amino acids. Trimming removed 5 bases at V and 2 bases at J, with 14 bases between. Germline V gene data show CDR1 as SGHAT and CDR2 as FQNNGV. The CDR3: CASSPSPDLTDTQYF. The CDR3 DNA is TGTGCCAGCAGCCCCTCACCGGACCTCACAGATACGCAGTATTTT.

V usage is TRBV27 and J usage is TRBJ2-2; possible D gene TRBD1, 7 bases. Trimming took off 7 bases at V and 5 bases at J, with 20 bases between the two ends. The CDR3 has 16 residues. Germline values: CDR1 MNHEY, CDR2 SMNVEV (reference sequence). CDR3 sequence reads: CASMSLEGAVTGELFF. CDR3 nucleotide sequence: TGTGCCAGCATGAGTCTGGAGGGGGCTGTGACCGGGGAGCTGTTTTTT.

The chain recombines TRBV11-3 with TRBJ1-5, with D perhaps matching TRBD1 (5 bases). The CDR3 has 15 amino acids. V lost 3 bases and J lost 4, with 13 bases in between. The germline CDR1 and CDR2 sequences are SGHNT and YENEEA. The CDR3 DNA reads TGTGCCAGCAGCTTCGACAGAAACCTAAATCAGCCCCAGCATTTT. Its translation: CASSFDRNLNQPQHF.

The rearrangement uses TRBV11-1 and TRBJ2-7; no clear D. The CDR3 is 13 amino acids. V gave up 0 bases and J gave up 0 bases, with 3 bases separating them. CDR1 SGHAT and CDR2 FQDESV come from the germline V gene (reference sequence). DNA of the CDR3: TGTGCCAGCAGCTTAGCACTCTCCTACGAGCAGTACTTC. Translated: CASSLALSYEQYF.

This chain joins TRBV7-8 and TRBJ2-7; the match to TRBD1 covers 9 bases. Germline V gene lookup returns CDR1 SGHVS and CDR2 FQNEAQ. The CDR3 sequence is 14 residues long. Trimming took 5 bases from V and 6 from J; bases not matched to a gene: 8. The CDR3 bases are TGTGCCAGCAGCCCGACAGGGGGGTCTGGCGAGCAGTACTTC. Translated, it gives CASSPTGGSGEQYF.

The chain is built from TRBV27 and TRBJ1-5; no clear D gene. Germline-derived CDR1 and CDR2 are MNHEY and SMNVEV (reference sequence). With 2 bases removed from V and 3 bases from J, the gap between germline ends came to 11 bases. The CDR3 has 15 amino acids. DNA of the CDR3: TGTGCCAGCAGTTTAAGCGGCGGATACAATCAGCCCCAGCATTTT. As protein: CASSLSGGYNQPQHF.

The genes are TRBV27 and TRBJ2-2, with D perhaps given as TRBD1 or TRBD2 (6 bases each). Germline V gene data show CDR1 as MNHEY and CDR2 as SMNVEV (reference sequence). The CDR3 runs 16 residues. V was pared by 6 bases and J by 5 bases, with 19 bases between. CDR3 coding DNA: TGTGCCAGCAGGGCCCCCGGAGGGGGTCGTACCGGGGAGCTGTTTTTT. Translated: CASRAPGGGRTGELFF.

The chain carries TRBV9 and TRBJ2-5; D is possibly TRBD2 (6 bases). The DNA end favors TRBJ2-7, so the J call may be wrong. The CDR3 has 15 amino acids. From germline, CDR1 is SGDLS and CDR2 YYNGEE. The CDR3 is CASSVTGGSSYEQYF. The DNA of the CDR3 is TGTGCCAGCAGCGTCACCGGGGGTAGCTCCTACGAGCAGTACTTC.

This chain links TRBV4-2 with TRBJ2-3; tentatively, D is TRBD2 (5 bases). The germline gives CDR1 LGHNA, CDR2 YNFKEQ. This CDR3 comprises 15 residues. The V end was cut by 1 base, the J end by 4 bases, with 12 bases between. Here the CDR3 reads CASSQVGEIADTQYF. Here the CDR3 DNA reads TGTGCCAGCAGCCAAGTTGGGGAGATTGCAGATACGCAGTATTTT.

V usage is TRBV7-9 and J usage is TRBJ1-4; no definite D call. With 3 bases removed from V and 8 bases from J, the gap between germline ends came to 19 bases. CDR1 SEHNR and CDR2 FQNEAQ come from the germline V gene (reference sequence). This CDR3 spans 16 amino acids. This CDR3 reads CASSFRGDERDEKLFF. For the CDR3, the DNA is TGTGCCAGCAGCTTCCGGGGAGACGAACGTGACGAAAAACTGTTTTTT.

The rearrangement joins TRBV7-9 to TRBJ1-5; weak D call: TRBD1 (6 bases). Trimming took 6 bases from V and 3 from J, leaving 18 bases between them. Looked up from germline, CDR1 is SEHNR and CDR2 is FQNEAQ (reference sequence). The CDR3 is 16 residues long. The CDR3 nucleotides read TGTGCCAGCAGTCCGACACAGGGAGACCTCAATCAGCCCCAGCATTTT. This gives the protein CASSPTQGDLNQPQHF. Based on the CDR3 plus reference TRBV7-9 and TRBJ1-5, the full variable domain is DTGVSQNPRHKITKRGQNVTFRCDPISEHNRLYWYRQTLGQGPEFLTYFQNEAQLEKSRLLSDRFSAERPKGSFSTLEIQRTEQGDSAMYLCASSPTQGDLNQPQHFGDGTRLSIL.

The chain combines TRBV5-4 with TRBJ2-7; 9 positions match TRBD1. There are 15 residues in the CDR3. Trimming took 4 bases from V and 3 from J; bases not matched to a gene: 8. Germline values: CDR1 SGHNT, CDR2 YYREEE (reference sequence). CDR3 protein: CASSQPGQGLYEQYF. CDR3 bases: TGTGCCAGCAGCCAGCCGGGACAGGGCCTCTACGAGCAGTACTTC. The full variable domain, completed using reference TRBV5-4 and TRBJ2-7, is ETGVTQSPTHLIKTRGQQVTLRCSSQSGHNTVSWYQQALGQGPQFIFQYYREEENGRGNFPPRFSGLQFPNYSSELNVNALELDDSALYLCASSQPGQGLYEQYFGPGTRLTVT.

The chain is built from TRBV7-2 and TRBJ2-7; 8 bases fit TRBD2. CDR3 length: 16 residues. CDR1 and CDR2 (germline): SGHTA, FQGNSA. J lost 0 bases, V lost 1 base, and 5 bases had no gene match. The CDR3 nucleotides are TGTGCCAGCAGCTTAGTACTAGCGGTACCCTCCTACGAGCAGTACTTC. Encoded protein: CASSLVLAVPSYEQYF.

Details on this clone: A read error may explain this, as a much larger clone is one base away. The chain uses TRBV5-6 and TRBJ1-1; D ambiguous. CDR3 length: 11 residues. Per the germline V gene, CDR1 is SGHDT and CDR2 is YYEEEE. V shed 0 bases and J shed 3 bases, with 0 bases lying between them. The CDR3 DNA follows: TGTGCCAGCAGCTTGGACACTGAAGCTTTCTTT. Amino acids: CASSLDTEAFF. Using reference TRBV5-6 and TRBJ1-1 for the parts outside the CDR3, the full variable domain is DAGVTQSPTHLIKTRGQQVTLRCSPKSGHDTVSWYQQALGQGPQFIFQYYEEEERQRGNFPDRFSGHQFPNYSSELNVNALLLGDSALYLCASSLDTEAFFGQGTRLTVV.